These T cell receptor beta chains were read from a single sample in a study of Ad26.COV2.S vaccination and SARS-CoV-2 variants. Generated by immunoSEQ multiplex PCR, the TCRdb table keeps only in-frame clones and is missing some. This repertoire shows some 420,000 clones, more than 75% found once; its top ten account for about 4%. The sample in question was peripheral blood, obtained in a trial of Ad26.COV2.S vaccine versus placebo. All receptors come from a person aged 18 to 65 who received the Ad26.COV2.S COVID-19 vaccine or a placebo. Both conserved end residues are part of each CDR3. D genes are given only for firm matches. Clone sizes are given selectively: once, few, many, or a class where the clone is expanded.

TRBV15	TRBD1	TRBJ2-3	few	CATSRNRGRSPDTQYF	TGTGCCACCAGCAGAAACAGGGGGCGCAGTCCAGATACGCAGTATTTT
TRBV7-3	TRBD1	TRBJ2-7	once	CASSSHPTGSSYEQYF	TGTGCCAGCAGCTCTCACCCGACAGGGAGTTCCTACGAGCAGTACTTC
TRBV4-3	TRBD2	TRBJ2-1	.	CASSQDAGVYNEQFF	TGCGCCAGCAGCCAAGATGCGGGGGTATACAATGAGCAGTTCTTC
TRBV19	.	TRBJ1-6	few	CASRLRGEGNSPLHF	TGTGCCAGTAGGCTCCGAGGAGAGGGCAATTCACCCCTCCACTTT
TRBV13	.	TRBJ2-1	.	CASSLVGTEQFF	TGTGCCAGCAGCTTAGTGGGGACTGAGCAGTTCTTC
TRBV6-1	TRBD1	TRBJ1-2	.	CASSEFEGQGYGYTF	TGTGCCAGCAGTGAATTTGAGGGACAGGGTTATGGCTACACCTTC
TRBV19	.	TRBJ2-2	.	CASSPGPGTGELFF	TGTGCCAGTAGTCCGGGCCCTGGTACCGGGGAGCTGTTTTTT
TRBV18	TRBD1	TRBJ1-2	.	CASSPWTRDRGPIYGYTF	TGTGCCAGCTCACCATGGACACGGGACAGGGGGCCGATCTATGGCTACACCTTC
TRBV7-6	.	TRBJ1-3	.	CASSTGTQLGNTIYF	TGTGCCAGCAGCACCGGAACACAGTTGGGAAACACCATATATTTT
TRBV28	.	TRBJ2-5	.	CASSLNRPLETQYF	TGTGCCAGCAGTTTAAACAGGCCTCTGGAGACCCAGTACTTC
TRBV2	.	TRBJ1-2	.	CASMMDRALGGYTF	TGTGCCAGCATGATGGATAGGGCCCTAGGGGGCTACACCTTC
TRBV2	.	TRBJ1-6	.	CAFQSGSPLHF	TGTGCCTTCCAGTCGGGTTCACCCCTCCACTTT
TRBV12-3/TRBV12-4	.	TRBJ2-7	.	CASTPRGNYEQYF	TGTGCCAGCACCCCTCGAGGGAACTACGAGCAGTACTTC
TRBV29-1	.	TRBJ1-1	.	CSVPRGGGGTEAFF	TGCAGCGTCCCCAGGGGAGGGGGAGGGACTGAAGCTTTCTTT
TRBV6-2/TRBV6-3	TRBD2	TRBJ2-7	.	CASSYSSGNSYEQYF	TGTGCCAGCAGTTATTCTAGCGGGAACTCCTACGAGCAGTACTTC
TRBV11-2	.	TRBJ2-5	.	CASTRGETQYF	TGTGCCAGCACCAGAGGGGAGACCCAGTACTTC
TRBV14	.	TRBJ2-3	.	CASSQGRRTLTDTQYF	TGTGCCAGCAGCCAAGGTAGAAGGACACTGACAGATACGCAGTATTTT
TRBV5-6	.	TRBJ2-3	.	CASSLAGSTDTQYF	TGTGCCAGCAGCTTGGCCGGTAGCACAGATACGCAGTATTTT
TRBV6-6	.	TRBJ1-6	few	CASSYSEQGNSPLHF	TGTGCCAGCAGTTACTCGGAACAGGGCAATTCACCCCTCCACTTT
TRBV2	.	TRBJ2-2	.	CASSDTQGAGELFF	TGTGCCAGCAGTGACACACAGGGTGCCGGGGAGCTGTTTTTT
TRBV5-4	TRBD2	TRBJ2-3	.	CASSPPSGERDTQYF	TGTGCCAGCAGCCCTCCTAGCGGGGAGCGAGATACGCAGTATTTT
TRBV21-1	.	TRBJ1-4	.	CASSKARRTFLDEKLFF	TGTGCCAGCAGCAAAGCCCGGAGGACATTTCTGGATGAAAAACTGTTTTTT
TRBV19	.	TRBJ1-3	once	CASSAGLLNTIYF	TGTGCCAGTAGCGCGGGACTTTTAAACACCATATATTTT
TRBV29-1	.	TRBJ1-1	.	CSVEWSGGGEAFF	TGCAGCGTTGAATGGTCCGGAGGTGGGGAAGCTTTCTTT
TRBV6-4	.	TRBJ1-6	.	CASSEWSSYNSPLHF	TGTGCCAGCAGTGAGTGGAGCTCCTATAATTCACCCCTCCACTTT
TRBV4-3	.	TRBJ2-1	.	CASSQDLSSGAGLTYNEQFF	TGCGCCAGCAGCCAAGACTTGTCCTCGGGGGCGGGGCTTACCTACAATGAGCAGTTCTTC
TRBV10-3	.	TRBJ2-5	.	CAISTPGVETQYF	TGTGCCATATCCACCCCGGGGGTTGAGACCCAGTACTTC
TRBV12-3/TRBV12-4	.	TRBJ1-3	.	CASSFSGNTIYF	TGTGCCAGCAGTTTCTCCGGAAACACCATATATTTT
TRBV5-1	TRBD2	TRBJ2-7	.	CASNPGLAGKSSYEQYF	TGCGCCAGCAACCCGGGGCTAGCGGGGAAATCTTCCTACGAGCAGTACTTC
TRBV11-2	TRBD2	TRBJ2-3	.	CASSLAGGTDTQYF	TGTGCCAGCAGCTTAGCGGGGGGTACAGATACGCAGTATTTT
TRBV5-5	.	TRBJ1-2	.	CASKGRVGGDGYTF	TGTGCCAGCAAAGGCCGGGTTGGAGGGGATGGCTACACCTTC
TRBV10-3	TRBD1	TRBJ1-5	.	CAISDPDRGQPQHF	TGTGCCATCAGTGACCCTGACAGGGGCCAGCCCCAGCATTTT
TRBV2	.	TRBJ2-1	.	CASSGTALGNEQFF	TGTGCCAGCAGTGGGACAGCACTTGGGAATGAGCAGTTCTTC
TRBV9	.	TRBJ2-2	.	CASSVGPGAGELFF	TGTGCCAGCAGCGTAGGACCTGGGGCGGGGGAGCTGTTTTTT
TRBV7-3	.	TRBJ2-2	.	CASSLSGVRTGELFF	TGTGCCAGCAGCCTATCGGGGGTGCGCACCGGGGAGCTGTTTTTT
TRBV11-3	.	TRBJ2-2	.	CASSPGTVNTGELFF	TGTGCCAGCAGCCCCGGGACTGTGAACACCGGGGAGCTGTTTTTT
TRBV6-5	TRBD1	TRBJ2-7	.	CASRQGSEQYF	TGTGCCAGCAGACAGGGGAGCGAGCAGTACTTC
TRBV11-2	.	TRBJ2-1	few	CASSLERSSYNEQFF	TGTGCCAGCAGCTTAGAGCGGAGCTCCTACAATGAGCAGTTCTTC
TRBV27	.	TRBJ1-6	few	CASSFSGGSPLHF	TGTGCCAGCAGTTTTTCGGGGGGTTCACCCCTCCACTTT
TRBV7-8	TRBD1	TRBJ2-5	.	CASSLGTGGQTQYF	TGTGCCAGCAGCTTAGGGACAGGAGGACAGACCCAGTACTTC
TRBV19	.	TRBJ2-3	.	CASTGMWTDTQYF	TGTGCCAGTACAGGAATGTGGACAGATACGCAGTATTTT
TRBV6-2/TRBV6-3	.	TRBJ1-6	.	CASSYRGSNSPLHF	TGTGCCAGCAGTTACCGGGGGAGTAATTCACCCCTCCACTTT
TRBV9	.	TRBJ2-1	.	CASSVVPGAPYNEQFF	TGTGCCAGCAGCGTAGTGCCGGGGGCCCCCTACAATGAGCAGTTCTTC
TRBV7-2	.	TRBJ2-7	.	CASSLWAAGEQYF	TGTGCCAGCAGCTTATGGGCCGCGGGAGAGCAGTACTTC
TRBV19	.	TRBJ1-1	.	CASSIGGPVNTEAFF	TGTGCCAGTAGTATAGGGGGTCCCGTGAACACTGAAGCTTTCTTT
TRBV7-5	.	TRBJ1-3	.	CARSLAWTPAGNTIYF	TGTGCCAGAAGCTTAGCGTGGACTCCTGCTGGAAACACCATATATTTT